Sequencing of this T cell receptor (beta chain) was carried out in a study of blood T cell repertoires in COVID-19. About the study: Material from acute and convalescent COVID-19 was sourced from the United States, Italy and Spain. Nucleic acid was either cDNA or gDNA, and it came from T cells, B-cell-depleted T cells, or PBMCs.

Original processing notes: Estimated nucleated cell counts came from reference gene primer amplification. The method was immunoSEQ multiplex PCR; TCRdb's version includes in-frame clones alone and lacks a portion of them. V and J calls and clone size are those listed in that table; D and trimming were worked out from the DNA. The table records around 240,000 clones, roughly 84% of them present only once. J gave up 1 base and V 6 bases, and 7 bases lay outside the gene matches. CDR3 size: 15 residues. The germline gives CDR1 MNHEY, CDR2 SVGEGT. The chain has TRBV6-2 or TRBV6-3 and TRBJ2-7; TRBD1 aligns across 9 bases. The sequenced sample consisted of peripheral blood. This receptor was obtained from a woman in her forties or fifties with acute or convalescent COVID-19. The CDR3: CASSKTGQGSYEQYF. The CDR3, as DNA: TGTGCCAGCAGCAAAACGGGACAGGGATCCTACGAGCAGTACTTC.